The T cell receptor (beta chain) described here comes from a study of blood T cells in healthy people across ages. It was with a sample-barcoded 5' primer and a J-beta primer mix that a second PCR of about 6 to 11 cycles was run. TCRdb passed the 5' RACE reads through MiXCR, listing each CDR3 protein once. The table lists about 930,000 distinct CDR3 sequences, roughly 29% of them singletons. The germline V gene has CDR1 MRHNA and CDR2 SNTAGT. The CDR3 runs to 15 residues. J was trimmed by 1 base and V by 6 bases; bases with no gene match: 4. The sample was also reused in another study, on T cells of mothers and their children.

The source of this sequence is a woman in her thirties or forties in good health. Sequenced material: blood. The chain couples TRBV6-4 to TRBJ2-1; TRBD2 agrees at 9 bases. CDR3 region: CASRRRGGSYNEQFF. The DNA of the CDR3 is TGTGCCAGCAGGAGGCGGGGGGGTTCCTACAATGAGCAGTTCTTC.